Each of the 4 T cell receptor beta chains below was sequenced from the same sample in a study of T cells in Graves' hyperthyroidism and ophthalmopathy (dated by TCRdb to about 2019). Library creation used multiplex PCR. Sequencing used an Illumina HiSeq 2000. Amplification of TCR beta CDR3 regions was carried out from RNA transcripts. For the first round of RT-PCR on the TCR CDR3, the HTBI primer set was used together with the Qiagen OneStep RT-PCR kit. Starting from the raw public reads, TCRdb applied fastp trimming at Q25, assembled clones with MiXCR and retained in-frame beta chains. One record per CDR3 amino acid sequence lists the most common genes and DNA. The sample table holds some 460,000 distinct CDR3 sequences, of which approximately 15% were seen once. The ten largest clones add up to just under 8% of the sample. Sequencing was carried out using blood. These receptors originate from a woman between 18 and 29 years old with Graves' hyperthyroidism.

This clonotype was counted ten times or more. This rearrangement joins TRBV5-1 to TRBJ1-2; 10 bases are shared with TRBD1. Germline-derived CDR1 and CDR2 are SGHRS and YFSETQ. The length of the CDR3 is 17 residues. Trimming at V came to 4 bases and at J to 5 bases, leaving 14 bases not matched to a gene. CDR3: CASSRRDRGLLGYGYTF. CDR3 DNA sequence: TGCGCCAGCAGCCGGCGGGACAGGGGTCTTCTGGGGTATGGCTACACCTTC.

Turning to this clonotype: This could be a read error, since a much larger clone is one nucleotide away. The limits of the CDR3 on the DNA are not certain, so only TCRdb's listed CDR3 is given. This chain uses TRBV9 with TRBJ2-2. The CDR3 is made up of 15 amino acids, end residues included. The V gene's germline CDR1 is SGDLS and CDR2 YYNGEE. The CDR3 sequence: CASSVARGSTGELVF.

This clonotype was counted many times. The rearrangement links TRBV28 to TRBJ1-5; 8 bases are shared with TRBD1. V gave up 0 bases and J gave up 11 bases; unmatched junction bases: 12. Germline loops: CDR1 MDHEN, CDR2 SYDVKM. This CDR3 contains 16 residues. CDR3 region: CASSLWDRALIRTQHF. Here the CDR3 DNA reads TGTGCCAGCAGTTTATGGGACAGGGCCCTAATCAGGACCCAGCATTTT.

The chain is built from TRBV12-5 and TRBJ2-3; 12 positions agree with TRBD2. This CDR3 has 18 residues. The germline CDR1 and CDR2 sequences are LGHNT and FRNRAP. J gave up 2 bases and V 2 bases, and 8 bases lay outside the gene matches. The CDR3 loop reads CASGLPPGLAGATDTQYF. In DNA, the CDR3 is TGTGCTAGTGGTTTGCCTCCGGGACTAGCGGGTGCCACAGATACGCAGTATTTT. The full variable domain, in which reference TRBV12-5 and TRBJ2-3 provide the parts outside the CDR3, is DARVTQTPRHKVTEMGQEVTMRCQPILGHNTVFWYRQTMMQGLELLAYFRNRAPLDDSGMPKDRFSAEMPDATLATLKIQPSEPRDSAVYFCASGLPPGLAGATDTQYFGPGTRLTVL.